The 9 T cell receptor beta chains below were found in one sample sequenced in a study of regulatory T cells in long-lasting Graves disease. CDR3-region Arm-PCR and iRepertoire HTBI primers produced the TCR beta libraries. MiXCR was run by TCRdb on the multiplex PCR reads, yielding one entry per CDR3 protein. The table shows 440,000 or so distinct CDR3 sequences, with about 16% occurring only once. Time point noted: newly diagnosed GD, antithyroid drugs for less than 3 months. Researchers made the TCR library from RNA that was extracted from PBMCs. These same data were also listed under a study on T cells in Graves' hyperthyroidism and ophthalmopathy.

Source: peripheral blood mononuclear cells (PBMCs), taken at new diagnosis, from a patient treated with antithyroid drugs. The receptors derive from a woman aged 25 to 39 with Graves disease.

Many counts were recorded for this clonotype. DNA for the CDR3: TGTGCCAGCAGCCCCCTCGGGGCTAATACGCAGTATTTT. Translated: CASSPLGANTQYF. The chain uses TRBV14 and TRBJ2-3, with D tentatively TRBD1 or TRBD2 (5 bases each). Trimming took 4 bases from V and 7 from J, leaving 12 bases between them. The CDR3 spans 13 residues. Per germline, CDR1 SGHDN and CDR2 FVKESK.

This clonotype was seen ten or more times. The J gene is TRBJ2-4, the V gene TRBV7-8; a weak D match, TRBD1 (6 bases). This CDR3 has 17 amino acids. Germline values: CDR1 SGHVS, CDR2 FQNEAQ. V was shortened by 1 base and J by 0 bases, with 13 bases between the two germline ends. The CDR3 bases are TGTGCCAGCAGCTTAGTCCCAGGGGAGTCAGCCAAAAACATTCAGTACTTC. Its translation: CASSLVPGESAKNIQYF.

This clonotype has a count of ten or more. The V and J genes are TRBV20-1 and TRBJ2-5; unclear D gene. V was clipped by 1 base and J by 5 bases, with 11 bases between them. Germline values: CDR1 DFQATT, CDR2 SNEGSKA (reference sequence). The CDR3 extends over 13 amino acids. CDR3 in DNA: TGCAGTGCTAGAGTTAAAGTTTGGGAGACCCAGTACTTC. Amino acid sequence: CSARVKVWETQYF.

The V gene is TRBV4-1, the J gene TRBJ2-3; 8 bases match TRBD1. Losses at the gene ends were 4 bases for V and 9 bases for J; bases not matched to a gene: 9. This CDR3 contains 14 residues. The V gene's germline CDR1 is MGHRA and CDR2 YSYEKL. The chain's CDR3 is CASSLLLQGETQYF. CDR3 DNA: TGCGCCAGCAGCCTCCTACTACAGGGGGAAACGCAGTATTTT.

The chain employs TRBV19 and TRBJ2-6; no clear D gene. V lost 7 bases and J lost 0, with 13 bases in between. Germline CDR1 is LNHDA and CDR2 is SQIVND (reference sequence). This CDR3 is built from 16 residues. The CDR3 sequence: CASKGLTSSGANVLTF. CDR3 bases: TGTGCCAGTAAAGGTCTTACTTCCTCTGGGGCCAACGTCCTGACTTTC.

This clonotype appeared many times. This chain joins TRBV12-3 or TRBV12-4 and TRBJ2-2; D may be TRBD1 (6 bases). This CDR3 spans 12 amino acids. Trimming cost V 5 bases and J 13 bases, with 14 bases left between them. The CDR3 nucleotides are TGTGCCAGCAGTCAACCCGGCAGGGGGCTGTTTTTT. The encoded protein is CASSQPGRGLFF.

This sequence joins TRBV20-1 and TRBJ1-1; 7 bases agree with TRBD1. CDR1 is DFQATT, CDR2 SNEGSKA, per germline (reference sequence). After removal of 0 bases from V and 4 bases from J, the junction contained 8 bases not matched to a gene. This CDR3 has 15 amino acids. This chain's CDR3 is CSARDRRDSFTEAFF. Written as DNA, the CDR3 is TGCAGTGCTAGAGATCGGCGGGACAGCTTCACTGAAGCTTTCTTT.

This chain joins TRBV4-1 and TRBJ2-3; D might be TRBD1 (6 bases). The V end was cut by 3 bases, the J end by 1 base, with 11 bases between. Germline V gene data show CDR1 as MGHRA and CDR2 as YSYEKL. This CDR3 is built from 15 residues. The CDR3 DNA is TGCGCCAGCAGCCATAAGGGACACCGCACAGATACGCAGTATTTT. Its translation: CASSHKGHRTDTQYF.

This clonotype showed up just a few times. This rearrangement joins TRBV9 to TRBJ1-2, with D unresolved. The CDR3 has 12 amino acids. V shed 4 bases and J shed 8 bases, with 12 bases lying between them. Germline CDR1 SGDLS, CDR2 YYNGEE. The CDR3 sequence: CASSRLGLGYTF. CDR3 sequence (DNA): TGTGCCAGCAGCCGTCTGGGCCTCGGCTACACCTTC.